This entry lists 14 T cell receptor beta chains sequenced from one sample in a study of T cells after posttransplantation cyclophosphamide. The table came from immunoSEQ multiplex PCR; TCRdb's copy has only in-frame clones and leaves some out. The profile shows 66,000 or so clones, about 94% of them singletons. Material for sequencing was PBMCs. These TCRs come from a woman aged 25 to 39 in good health and a related stem cell transplant donor.

V and J are TRBV18 and TRBJ1-1; 10 bases match TRBD1. CDR3 length equals 16 residues. CDR1 is KGHSH and CDR2 is LQKENI in the germline V gene. Germline trimming cut 7 bases from V and 5 bases from J; bases unmatched to any gene: 13. CDR3 DNA: TGTGCCAGCTTTCCCGACAGGGGGCGGAGTGGGACTGAAGCTTTCTTT. Protein sequence: CASFPDRGRSGTEAFF.

V is TRBV2 and J is TRBJ1-1; 8 bases agree with TRBD1. Germline CDR1 reads SNHLY; CDR2 reads FYNNEI. The CDR3 spans 14 residues. Trimming took 3 bases from V and 5 from J; bases not matched to a gene: 5. CDR3: CASSEDRVRTEAFF. For the CDR3, the DNA is TGTGCCAGCAGTGAGGACAGGGTGAGGACTGAAGCTTTCTTT.

The chain joins TRBV5-1 to TRBJ1-2; D remains unclear. The CDR3 contains 14 residues. V was trimmed by 5 bases and J by 5 bases, leaving 16 bases between them. Per the germline V gene, CDR1 is SGHRS and CDR2 is YFSETQ. CDR3: CASRRTGREYGYTF. CDR3 in DNA: TGCGCCAGCAGGCGGACCGGGAGAGAATATGGCTACACCTTC.

This clone was detected only a few times. This chain links TRBV6-1 with TRBJ2-2; D perhaps matches TRBD1 (6 bases). V was pared by 3 bases and J by 7 bases, with 12 bases between. Germline CDR1 MNHNS, CDR2 SASEGT. CDR3 length equals 14 residues. CDR3 DNA sequence: TGTGCCAGCAGTGATTTGGGGGCCAGCGGGGAGCTGTTTTTT. Its translation is CASSDLGASGELFF.

The chain joins TRBV7-6 to TRBJ2-7; D may match TRBD1 or TRBD2 (5 bases each). Germline CDR1 SGHVS, CDR2 FNYEAQ. Trimming removed 1 base at V and 2 bases at J, with 12 bases between. The CDR3 sequence is 15 residues long. The CDR3 region is CASSLEGTPTYEQYF. The CDR3 DNA is TGTGCCAGCAGCTTAGAAGGGACCCCGACCTACGAGCAGTACTTC.

This clone was detected once. The rearrangement joins TRBV11-2 to TRBJ1-4; unclear D gene. The CDR3 extends over 14 amino acids. The germline V gene encodes CDR1 SGHAT and CDR2 FQNNGV. V dropped 2 bases and J dropped 8 bases, with 12 bases sitting between them. CDR3 nucleotides: TGTGCCAGCAGCTTAACGGTGGAGGTGGAAAAACTGTTTTTT. It translates to CASSLTVEVEKLFF.

This chain links TRBV6-5 with TRBJ1-2; D might be TRBD1 (5 bases). CDR3 size: 10 residues. CDR1 is MNHEY, CDR2 SVGAGI, per germline. The CDR3 DNA reads TGTGTAGTGGGGGGTCCTGGCTACACCTTC. The encoded protein is CVVGGPGYTF.

V is TRBV6-5 and J is TRBJ2-1; D unclear. Germline values: CDR1 MNHEY, CDR2 SVGAGI. The V end lost 2 bases, the J end lost 7 bases, and 9 bases lay between the germline ends. The CDR3 runs to 13 residues. The CDR3 protein is CASSYDDGNEQFF. The CDR3 DNA sequence: TGTGCCAGCAGTTACGACGACGGAAATGAGCAGTTCTTC.

This clone was seen only once. The gene calls are TRBV5-4 and TRBJ2-7, with D possibly TRBD1 on 6 matching bases. There are 15 residues in the CDR3. The V gene's germline CDR1 is SGHNT and CDR2 YYREEE (reference sequence). V was clipped by 3 bases and J by 3 bases, with 16 bases between them. In DNA form, the CDR3 reads TGTGCCAGCAGCTCTGGTTCAGGGGTGCTCTACGAGCAGTACTTC. Protein sequence: CASSSGSGVLYEQYF. The complete variable domain, with remaining parts taken from reference TRBV5-4 and TRBJ2-7, reads ETGVTQSPTHLIKTRGQQVTLRCSSQSGHNTVSWYQQALGQGPQFIFQYYREEENGRGNFPPRFSGLQFPNYSSELNVNALELDDSALYLCASSSGSGVLYEQYFGPGTRLTVT.

The rearrangement links TRBV4-3 to TRBJ1-5, with a weak D call TRBD1 (5 bases). The V gene's germline CDR1 is LGHNA and CDR2 YSLEER. CDR3 length equals 15 residues. V was shortened by 4 bases and J by 4 bases, with 14 bases between the two germline ends. CDR3 in amino acids: CASSLDGAGNQPQHF. The CDR3 DNA reads as TGCGCCAGCAGCCTCGACGGGGCCGGAAATCAGCCCCAGCATTTT.

The J gene is TRBJ2-5, the V gene TRBV2, with 8 bases aligning to TRBD2. CDR1 is SNHLY and CDR2 is FYNNEI in the germline V gene. There are 14 residues in the CDR3. J gave up 2 bases and V 7 bases, and 6 bases lay outside the gene matches. The CDR3 here is CASIRGGTQETQYF. The CDR3 region has the DNA TGTGCCAGCATCCGGGGGGGGACACAAGAGACCCAGTACTTC.

This clone was detected once. The CDR3, as DNA: TGTGCCAGCAGCTCCGGGGACGTGGATGGCTACACCTTC. It is translated as CASSSGDVDGYTF. The chain employs TRBV7-6 and TRBJ1-2; D might be TRBD1 (5 bases). The CDR3 runs 13 residues. Germline CDR1 is SGHVS and CDR2 is FNYEAQ. Trimming took 4 bases from V and 6 from J, leaving 12 bases between them.

The rearrangement uses TRBV19 and TRBJ2-1; D call uncertain. Trimming removed 4 bases at V and 8 bases at J, with 6 bases between. The CDR3 runs to 11 residues. Germline V gene data show CDR1 as LNHDA and CDR2 as SQIVND (reference sequence). In DNA form, the CDR3 reads TGTGCCAGTAGTACGGAGTATGAGCAGTTCTTC. Translation: CASSTEYEQFF.

The chain uses TRBV2 and TRBJ2-5; 7 nucleotides agree with TRBD2. After removal of 6 bases from V and 2 bases from J, the junction contained 9 bases not matched to a gene. Germline values: CDR1 SNHLY, CDR2 FYNNEI. This CDR3 has 15 amino acids. The CDR3 DNA reads TGTGCCAGCAGCCCAGGGACTACCCCACAAGAGACCCAGTACTTC. Translation: CASSPGTTPQETQYF.